This TCR beta chain came from a study of T cell responses to AZD1222 COVID-19 vaccine. Profiled with immunoSEQ multiplex PCR; TCRdb holds only in-frame clones, not every one. The sample has 150,000 or so clones; approximately 89% are singletons. This CDR3 contains 13 residues. V gave up 7 bases and J gave up 8 bases, with 15 bases separating them. In germline, CDR1 is LNHDA, CDR2 SQIVND (reference sequence). The TCR originated in an adult in good health. The chain joins TRBV19 to TRBJ2-1; D may be TRBD1 (5 bases). This sample comprised peripheral blood, obtained on day 0 of MenACWY control vaccination. The CDR3 sequence: CASIAQGGDEQFF. The CDR3 bases are TGTGCCAGTATTGCCCAGGGTGGGGATGAGCAGTTCTTC. The complete variable domain, with remaining parts taken from reference TRBV19 and TRBJ2-1, reads DGGITQSPKYLFRKEGQNVTLSCEQNLNHDAMYWYRQDPGQGLRLIYYSQIVNDFQKGDIAEGYSVSREKKESFPLTVTSAQKNPTAFYLCASIAQGGDEQFFGPGTRLTVL.